This entry describes one T cell receptor (beta chain). This entry belongs to a study of blood T cell repertoires in COVID-19. Study summary: Whether acute or convalescent, the COVID-19 samples came from the United States, Italy and Spain. Sample material is recorded as cDNA or gDNA derived from T cells, B-cell-depleted T cells, or PBMCs.

With V trimmed by 4 bases and J by 2 bases, 4 bases remained unmatched. The CDR3 is 15 amino acids. Germline CDR1 reads LNHDA; CDR2 reads SQIVND (reference sequence). Original data processing: Reference gene primer amplification gave estimated nucleated cell counts. Libraries were prepared by immunoSEQ multiplex PCR; TCRdb keeps only in-frame clonotypes and omits some of them. V and J calls plus clone size are reproduced from that table; the DNA served to infer D and trimming. Of about 95,000 clones listed, more than 80% are singletons. The sequencing input was peripheral blood. The TCR originated in a human donor in a cohort sampled during active COVID-19. This chain links TRBV19 with TRBJ2-5; 10 bases line up with TRBD2. For the CDR3, the DNA is TGTGCCAGTAGTAGAAATAGCGGGGGGCAAGAGACCCAGTACTTC. Encoded protein: CASSRNSGGQETQYF.